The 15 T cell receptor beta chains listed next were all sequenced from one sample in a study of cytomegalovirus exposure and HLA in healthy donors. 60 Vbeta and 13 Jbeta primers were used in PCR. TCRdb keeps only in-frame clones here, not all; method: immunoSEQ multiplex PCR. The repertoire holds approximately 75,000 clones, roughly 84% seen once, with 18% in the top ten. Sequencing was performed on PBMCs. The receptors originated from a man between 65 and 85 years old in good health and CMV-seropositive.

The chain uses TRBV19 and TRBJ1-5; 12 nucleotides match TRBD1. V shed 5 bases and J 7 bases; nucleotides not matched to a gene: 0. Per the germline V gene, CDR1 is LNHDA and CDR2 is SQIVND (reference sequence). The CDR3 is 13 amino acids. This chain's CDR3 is CASSGTGGQPQHF. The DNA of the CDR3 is TGTGCCAGTAGTGGGACAGGGGGCCAGCCCCAGCATTTT.

The DNA for the CDR3 is TGTGCCAGCAGCCTCGGACTAGCGGGAGATCTTAACGAGCAGTACTTC. Translated: CASSLGLAGDLNEQYF. This sequence joins TRBV7-9 and TRBJ2-7; TRBD2 matches at 13 bases. CDR3 length: 16 amino acids. The V gene end was trimmed by 5 bases and the J gene end by 5 bases; junction bases not matched to a gene: 9. Germline V gene data show CDR1 as SEHNR and CDR2 as FQNEAQ (reference sequence). The full variable domain, completed using reference TRBV7-9 and TRBJ2-7, is DTGVSQNPRHKITKRGQNVTFRCDPISEHNRLYWYRQTLGQGPEFLTYFQNEAQLEKSRLLSDRFSAERPKGSFSTLEIQRTEQGDSAMYLCASSLGLAGDLNEQYFGPGTRLTVT.

CDR3 sequence reads: CASSIGTATSYEQYF. The DNA for the CDR3 is TGTGCCAGTAGTATAGGGACAGCAACCTCCTACGAGCAGTACTTC. This rearrangement joins TRBV19 to TRBJ2-7, with a tentative D call TRBD1 (6 bases). V was cut by 1 base and J by 0 bases, with 10 bases left in between. Germline CDR1 and CDR2: LNHDA and SQIVND (reference sequence). The CDR3 is made up of 15 amino acids.

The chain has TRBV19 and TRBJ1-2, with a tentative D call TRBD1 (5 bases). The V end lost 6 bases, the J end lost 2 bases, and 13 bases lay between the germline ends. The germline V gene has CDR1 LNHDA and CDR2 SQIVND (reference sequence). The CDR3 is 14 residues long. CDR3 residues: CASRRMGPNYGYTF. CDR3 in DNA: TGTGCCAGTAGAAGGATGGGGCCCAACTATGGCTACACCTTC.

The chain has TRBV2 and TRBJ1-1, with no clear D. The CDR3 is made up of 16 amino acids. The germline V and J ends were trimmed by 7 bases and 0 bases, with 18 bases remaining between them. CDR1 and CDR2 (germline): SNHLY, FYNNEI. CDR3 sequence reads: CASKRVRGSMNTEAFF. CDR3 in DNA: TGTGCCAGCAAGCGTGTGCGGGGTTCTATGAACACTGAAGCTTTCTTT.

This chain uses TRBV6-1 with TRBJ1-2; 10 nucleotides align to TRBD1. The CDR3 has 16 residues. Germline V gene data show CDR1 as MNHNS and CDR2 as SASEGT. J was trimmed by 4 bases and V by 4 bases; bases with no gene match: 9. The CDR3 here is CASSGRQGASFYGYTF. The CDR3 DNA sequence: TGTGCCAGCAGTGGCCGACAGGGGGCGTCTTTCTATGGCTACACCTTC.

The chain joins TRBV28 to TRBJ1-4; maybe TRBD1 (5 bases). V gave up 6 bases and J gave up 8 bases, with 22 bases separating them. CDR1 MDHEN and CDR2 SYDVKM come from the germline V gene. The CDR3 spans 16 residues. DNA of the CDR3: TGTGCCAGCAGCCCAAGGAGAGACAGCCTAATCGAAAAACTGTTTTTT. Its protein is CASSPRRDSLIEKLFF.

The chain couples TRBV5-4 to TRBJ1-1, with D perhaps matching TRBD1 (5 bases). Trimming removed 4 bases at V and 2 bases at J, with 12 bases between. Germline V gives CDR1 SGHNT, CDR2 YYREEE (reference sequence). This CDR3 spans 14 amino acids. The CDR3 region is CASSPGLVNTEAFF. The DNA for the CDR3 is TGTGCCAGCAGCCCGGGACTCGTAAACACTGAAGCTTTCTTT.

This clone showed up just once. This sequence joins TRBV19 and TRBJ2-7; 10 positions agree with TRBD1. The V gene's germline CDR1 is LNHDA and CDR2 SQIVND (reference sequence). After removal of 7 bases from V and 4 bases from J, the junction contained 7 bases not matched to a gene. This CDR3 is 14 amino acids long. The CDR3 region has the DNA TGTGCCAGTACACCCGGACAGGGGGTTTACGAGCAGTACTTC. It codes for CASTPGQGVYEQYF.

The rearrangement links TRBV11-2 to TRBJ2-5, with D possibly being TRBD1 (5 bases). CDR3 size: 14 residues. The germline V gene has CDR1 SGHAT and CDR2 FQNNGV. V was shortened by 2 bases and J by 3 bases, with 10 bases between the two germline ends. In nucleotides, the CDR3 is TGTGCCAGCAGCTTATCGGTAGGGGAAGAGACCCAGTACTTC. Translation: CASSLSVGEETQYF.

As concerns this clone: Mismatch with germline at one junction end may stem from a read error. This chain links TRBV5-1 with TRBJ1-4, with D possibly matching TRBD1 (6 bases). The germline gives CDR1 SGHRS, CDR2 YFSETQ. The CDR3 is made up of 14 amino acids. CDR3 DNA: TGCGCCAGCAGCTCAACAGGGACTAAGGAAAAACTGTTTTTT. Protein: CASSSTGTKEKLFF.

This chain's CDR3 is CASSQERLGASSYEQYF. The CDR3 nucleotides read TGCGCCAGCAGCCAAGAACGGTTAGGGGCCAGCTCCTACGAGCAGTACTTC. V usage is TRBV4-1 and J usage is TRBJ2-7, with D perhaps matching TRBD1 (5 bases). V was cut by 0 bases and J by 0 bases, with 15 bases left in between. The CDR3 is 17 residues long. The germline V gene has CDR1 MGHRA and CDR2 YSYEKL.

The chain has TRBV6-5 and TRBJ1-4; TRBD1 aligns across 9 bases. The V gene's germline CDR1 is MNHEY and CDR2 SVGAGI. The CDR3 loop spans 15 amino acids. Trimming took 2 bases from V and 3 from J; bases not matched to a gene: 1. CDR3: CASSYGTGSNEKLFF. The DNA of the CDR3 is TGTGCCAGCAGTTACGGGACAGGGTCTAATGAAAAACTGTTTTTT.

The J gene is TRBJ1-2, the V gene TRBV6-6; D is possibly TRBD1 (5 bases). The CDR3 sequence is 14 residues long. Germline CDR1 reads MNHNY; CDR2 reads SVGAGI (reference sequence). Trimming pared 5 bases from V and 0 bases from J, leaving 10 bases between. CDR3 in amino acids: CASSQDKSNYGYTF. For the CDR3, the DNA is TGTGCCAGCAGTCAGGACAAGTCTAACTATGGCTACACCTTC.

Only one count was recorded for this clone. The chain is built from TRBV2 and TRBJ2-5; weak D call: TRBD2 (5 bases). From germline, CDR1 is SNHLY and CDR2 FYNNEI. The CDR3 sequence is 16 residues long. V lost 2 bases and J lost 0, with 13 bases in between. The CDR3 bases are TGTGCCAGCAGTGAAATGGGAACTAGGAACCAAGAGACCCAGTACTTC. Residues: CASSEMGTRNQETQYF.